Listed here are 20 T cell receptor beta chains from one sample, sequenced in a study of T cells in women clearing cervical HPV infection. The method was immunoSEQ multiplex PCR; TCRdb's version includes in-frame clones alone and lacks a portion of them. Here the sample table reports tens of thousands of clones. Sequences were obtained from blood buffy coat. The origin of the receptors is a woman aged 18 to 75 with a cervical HPV16 infection that either progressed to CIN3+ or cleared (not recorded which).

With regard to this clone: The missing CDR3 end, 3 residues past where the read stops, is filled in from the germline J gene. This chain connects TRBV5-6 to TRBJ1-2; TRBD1 is a possible D gene (6 bases). Trimming took 2 bases from V and 7 from J, leaving 12 bases between them. There are 13 residues in the CDR3. Germline V gene data show CDR1 as SGHDT and CDR2 as YYEEEE. CDR3 protein: CASSFVGGGGYTF. The part of the CDR3 DNA that was read is TGTGCCAGCAGCTTCGTAGGGGGAGGTGGC.

As for this clone: The sequenced fragment ends 3 residues before the CDR3 boundary, so the rest is inferred from the germline J gene. V and J are TRBV28 and TRBJ1-2, with D perhaps matching TRBD1 (6 bases). The CDR3 has 17 residues. The V gene's germline CDR1 is MDHEN and CDR2 SYDVKM. V lost 5 bases and J lost 3, with 22 bases in between. Here the CDR3 reads CASSRNLGGGRDYGYTF. CDR3 DNA, as far as it was read: TGTGCCAGCAGTCGGAACCTCGGGGGGGGGCGGGACTATGGC.

Comment on this clone: From the germline J gene comes the end of the CDR3, since the read stops 3 residues before it. V usage is TRBV12-3 or TRBV12-4 and J usage is TRBJ1-1, with D possibly being TRBD1 (6 bases). With 4 bases removed from V and 0 bases from J, the gap between germline ends came to 12 bases. The CDR3 totals 15 residues. The CDR3 loop reads CASSYGQPMNTEAFF. The CDR3 DNA, read in part, is TGTGCCAGCAGTTACGGACAGCCTATGAACACTGAA.

Its frequency marks this clone as medium-sized. The sequenced fragment ends 3 residues before the CDR3 boundary, so the rest is inferred from the germline J gene. Other nucleotide sequences in the sample specify the same CDR3. The chain links TRBV7-6 to TRBJ1-1; 7 nucleotides align to TRBD1. V trimming: 3 bases; J trimming: 0 bases; junction bases outside the gene matches: 1. Per germline, CDR1 SGHVS and CDR2 FNYEAQ. The CDR3 loop spans 14 amino acids. The CDR3 sequence is CASSLGQLNTEAFF. CDR3 DNA (partial): TGTGCCAGCAGCTTGGGACAGCTGAACACTGAA.

On this clone: The CDR3 end lies 3 residues beyond the end of the read and is filled in from the germline J gene. The chain joins TRBV5-6 to TRBJ2-2; D remains ambiguous. This CDR3 is built from 12 residues. The germline CDR1 and CDR2 sequences are SGHDT and YYEEEE. Trimming removed 2 bases at V and 4 bases at J, with 3 bases between. The CDR3 spells CASSFSTGELFF. The DNA read from the CDR3 is TGTGCCAGCAGCTTTAGCACCGGGGAG. Variable domain in full (rest from reference TRBV5-6 and TRBJ2-2): DAGVTQSPTHLIKTRGQQVTLRCSPKSGHDTVSWYQQALGQGPQFIFQYYEEEERQRGNFPDRFSGHQFPNYSSELNVNALLLGDSALYLCASSFSTGELFFGEGSRLTVL.

For this clone: The read ends 3 residues early relative to the CDR3; the germline J gene fills the gap. The gene calls are TRBV5-1 and TRBJ1-3; 7 bases match TRBD1. The CDR3 consists of 13 residues. The V segment lost 0 bases and the J segment 8 bases; nucleotides outside the gene matches: 2. CDR1 is SGHRS and CDR2 is YFSETQ in the germline V gene. CDR3 protein: CASSLARGDTIYF. The sequenced part of the CDR3 DNA is TGCGCCAGCAGCTTGGCCAGGGGGGACACC.

As for this clone: The read terminates 3 residues before the CDR3 end, so the remaining end is supplied by the germline J gene. The chain recombines TRBV19 with TRBJ1-5, with 9 bases aligning to TRBD1. V lost 5 bases, J lost 5 bases, and 7 bases stayed unmatched. The CDR3 contains 15 residues. Germline lookup yields CDR1 LNHDA and CDR2 SQIVND (reference sequence). CDR3 bases read: TGTGCCAGTAGTTCCCACCGGGACAGGGATCAGCCC. Its translation: CASSSHRDRDQP. The complete CDR3 protein is CASSSHRDRDQPQHF. Using reference TRBV19 and TRBJ1-5 for the parts outside the CDR3, the full variable domain is DGGITQSPKYLFRKEGQNVTLSCEQNLNHDAMYWYRQDPGQGLRLIYYSQIVNDFQKGDIAEGYSVSREKKESFPLTVTSAQKNPTAFYLCASSSHRDRDQPQHFGDGTRLSIL.

Comments on this clone: The read terminates 3 residues before the CDR3 end, so the remaining end is supplied by the germline J gene. The chain is built from TRBV29-1 and TRBJ1-1, with a tentative D call TRBD1 (6 bases). The CDR3 runs 13 residues. The ends were cut back, 3 bases at V and 0 bases at J, with 8 bases in the middle. Germline loops: CDR1 SQVTM, CDR2 ANQGSEA. This chain's CDR3 is CSVDQGMNTEAFF. CDR3 DNA (partial): TGCAGCGTTGATCAGGGGATGAACACTGAA.

With regard to this clone: The CDR3 end falls 3 residues outside the read, so it is completed with the germline J gene. The chain employs TRBV20-1 and TRBJ1-2; 11 positions match TRBD1. The CDR3 runs 17 residues. V was clipped by 5 bases and J by 6 bases; unmatched bases: 17. From germline, CDR1 is DFQATT and CDR2 SNEGSKA (reference sequence). The sequenced part of the CDR3 DNA is TGCAGTGCTCCCAAACCGGGACAGGGGGAAGGAGGGCATGGC. Residues: CSAPKPGQGEGGHG. The full-length CDR3 reads as CSAPKPGQGEGGHGYTF.

Concerning this clone itself: The CDR3 end falls 3 residues outside the read, so it is completed with the germline J gene. This chain uses TRBV19 with TRBJ2-7, with 7 bases aligning to TRBD1. The CDR3 has 13 residues. Germline V lookup: CDR1 LNHDA, CDR2 SQIVND (reference sequence). V was clipped by 4 bases and J by 5 bases; unmatched bases: 5. This CDR3 reads CASSRQGTHEQYF. The part of the CDR3 DNA that was read is TGTGCCAGTAGTAGACAGGGAACCCACGAG.

Note on this clone: From the germline J gene comes the end of the CDR3, since the read stops 3 residues before it. This sequence joins TRBV11-2 and TRBJ1-1; no definite D call. Trimming stripped 7 bases from V and 0 bases from J, with 9 bases between. In germline, CDR1 is SGHAT, CDR2 FQNNGV. CDR3 length: 13 amino acids. Here the CDR3 reads CASNNQVNTEAFF. Partial CDR3 DNA: TGTGCCAGCAACAACCAGGTGAACACTGAA.

Details on this clone: The read comes to an end 3 residues before the CDR3 does, leaving the germline J gene to fill in the end. J is TRBJ2-5 and V is TRBV13; possible D gene TRBD1, 6 bases. Trimming took 4 bases from V and 4 from J, leaving 13 bases between them. The germline CDR1 and CDR2 sequences are PRHDT and FYEKMQ (reference sequence). This CDR3 has 14 residues. The chain's CDR3 is CASSSRQVRETQYF. CDR3 bases read: TGTGCCAGCAGCTCCCGACAGGTTCGAGAGACC.

As to this clone: Sequencing ends 3 residues short of the CDR3 end; the germline J gene provides the rest. The chain carries TRBV20-1 and TRBJ2-7; TRBD2 matches 11 bases. The germline CDR1 and CDR2 sequences are DFQATT and SNEGSKA (reference sequence). This CDR3 region has 14 residues. The V segment lost 4 bases and the J segment 5 bases; nucleotides outside the gene matches: 7. This chain's CDR3 is CSAKLAGVSHEQYF. The sequenced part of the CDR3 DNA is TGCAGTGCTAAACTAGCGGGAGTAAGCCACGAG.

As concerns this clone: The sequenced fragment ends 3 residues before the CDR3 boundary, so the rest is inferred from the germline J gene. The rearrangement links TRBV2 to TRBJ2-5, with a tentative D call TRBD2 (6 bases). Trimming pared 6 bases from V and 1 base from J, leaving 12 bases between. CDR3 size: 14 residues. Germline CDR1 reads SNHLY; CDR2 reads FYNNEI. This chain's CDR3 is CASRTGTFQETQYF. The sequenced CDR3 bases are TGTGCCAGCAGGACCGGGACTTTCCAAGAGACC.

In regard to this clone: With the read ending 3 residues before the CDR3 end, the germline J gene is used to fill in that end. The V and J genes are TRBV2 and TRBJ2-3, with a possible D match to TRBD2 (6 bases). The germline V gene encodes CDR1 SNHLY and CDR2 FYNNEI. The CDR3 runs 15 residues. The V end lost 6 bases, the J end lost 0 bases, and 13 bases lay between the germline ends. The CDR3 loop reads CASSPDRGSTDTQYF. The part of the CDR3 DNA that was read is TGTGCCAGCAGCCCCGATCGGGGGAGCACAGATACG. Combining the CDR3 with reference TRBV2 and TRBJ2-3 gives the whole variable domain EPEVTQTPSHQVTQMGQEVILRCVPISNHLYFYWYRQILGQKVEFLVSFYNNEISEKSEIFDDQFSVERPDGSNFTLKIRSTKLEDSAMYFCASSPDRGSTDTQYFGPGTRLTVL.

Remarks on this clone: The CDR3 end is not reached by the read, which stops 3 residues before it; the germline J gene fills it in. The rearrangement links TRBV7-9 to TRBJ2-3, with TRBD1 as a possible D gene (5 bases). V gave up 4 bases and J gave up 6 bases, with 8 bases separating them. Germline V gives CDR1 SEHNR, CDR2 FQNEAQ (reference sequence). The CDR3 extends over 12 amino acids. CDR3 DNA, as far as it was read: TGTGCCAGCAGCTCCAGGGCTGATACG. It yields the protein CASSSRADT. In full, the CDR3 is CASSSRADTQYF.

As to this clone: The read terminates 3 residues before the CDR3 end, so the remaining end is supplied by the germline J gene. J is TRBJ1-1 and V is TRBV18; 9 bases fit TRBD1. Germline CDR1 KGHSH, CDR2 LQKENI. Losses at the gene ends were 4 bases for V and 3 bases for J; bases not matched to a gene: 12. The CDR3 extends over 17 amino acids. The CDR3 bases that were read are TGTGCCAGCTCACGCTACCGGGACAGGGTGTTGGACACTGAA. Translated: CASSRYRDRVLDTE. The CDR3 reads in full as CASSRYRDRVLDTEAFF.

As to this clone: The read is 3 residues too short to cover the CDR3 end, so that end is filled in from the germline J gene. V gene TRBV7-6 combines with J gene TRBJ2-1, with TRBD1 matching over 7 bases. Trimming removed 0 bases from V and 3 bases from J; junction bases left unmatched: 2. The CDR3 totals 15 residues. Germline V gene sequence: CDR1 SGHVS, CDR2 FNYEAQ. The covered CDR3 bases are TGTGCCAGCAGCTTAGCCGGGACAGTCTACAATGAG. Residues: CASSLAGTVYNE. The entire CDR3 is CASSLAGTVYNEQFF.

Worth noting for this clone: The read comes to an end 3 residues before the CDR3 does, leaving the germline J gene to fill in the end. The chain combines TRBV14 with TRBJ1-5, with D perhaps TRBD1 (5 bases). This CDR3 has 12 residues. Germline values: CDR1 SGHDN, CDR2 FVKESK. V lost 1 base and J 7 bases, leaving 5 bases between the germline ends. The CDR3 sequence is CASSQGGQPQHF. The covered CDR3 bases are TGTGCCAGCAGCCAAGGGGGCCAGCCC.

This clone is identified as medium-sized from frequency. The CDR3 extends 3 residues past the end of the read, so its final part is completed from the germline J gene. The V and J genes are TRBV19 and TRBJ2-2; D ambiguous. Looked up from germline, CDR1 is LNHDA and CDR2 is SQIVND (reference sequence). V lost 5 bases to trimming and J lost 6 bases, with 4 bases between them. CDR3 length: 11 amino acids. CDR3 sequence: CASSGSGELFF. The part of the CDR3 DNA that was read is TGTGCCAGTAGTGGCTCCGGGGAG.